This T cell receptor beta chain was sequenced during a study of identical twins. Study results and limitations: The models gave estimates that fell short of the out-of-frame TCR alpha sharing seen in monozygotic twins. Reduced insertions were recorded for abundant cord blood beta clonotypes, with no such pattern in memory repertoires. Conclusions were based on cross-sectional statistical analysis, without following the same donors.

The CDR3 consists of 13 residues. Trimming pared 2 bases from V and 1 base from J, leaving 6 bases between. The V gene's germline CDR1 is SGHKS and CDR2 YYEKEE (reference sequence). This clonotype was picked up many times. Antigen specificity is unknown. Template switching created a universal primer site, and the cDNA included unique molecular identifiers. TCRdb redid the calling of the 5' RACE reads with MiXCR, one entry per CDR3 protein. Of about 200,000 distinct CDR3 sequences in the sample, roughly a tenth were seen once. Sequenced sample: memory (CD45RO+) T cells sorted from blood. The gene calls are TRBV5-5 and TRBJ1-2; D might be TRBD1 (5 bases). This TCR derives from a young woman in good health. The CDR3 here is CASSFGGNYGYTF. CDR3 coding DNA: TGTGCCAGCAGCTTCGGGGGTAACTATGGCTACACCTTC.